The sequence of this T cell receptor beta chain was determined in a study of OX40 agonist ivuxolimab in advanced cancers. The overall study: Six ivuxolimab dose levels, 0.01 to 10 mg/kg, were given intravenously every 2 weeks. General study points: CD4+ and CD8+ blood T cells expanded clonally by week 6 at 0.1 to 3.0 mg/kg.

On this clone: What it binds is not known.

Profiling relied on immunoSEQ multiplex PCR, and the TCRdb table lists in-frame clones only, not all of them. Among tens of thousands of clones listed, about 87% were seen once. Sampling of blood occurred at baseline, cycle 4 day 1, and cycle 7 day 1. Trimming cost V 10 bases and J 6 bases; bases outside gene matches: 9. The CDR3 has 13 residues. From germline, CDR1 is SNHLY and CDR2 FYNNEI. The chain couples TRBV2 to TRBJ1-2, with 9 bases matching TRBD1. This clonotype was obtained from an adult with an advanced solid tumor such as melanoma, head and neck, liver or kidney cancer. Source: CD4+ or CD8+ T cells sorted from blood, taken in a trial of the OX40 agonist ivuxolimab. DNA for the CDR3: TGTGCCAAACTCCGGGACAGGGTCCATGGCTACACCTTC. Protein: CAKLRDRVHGYTF.